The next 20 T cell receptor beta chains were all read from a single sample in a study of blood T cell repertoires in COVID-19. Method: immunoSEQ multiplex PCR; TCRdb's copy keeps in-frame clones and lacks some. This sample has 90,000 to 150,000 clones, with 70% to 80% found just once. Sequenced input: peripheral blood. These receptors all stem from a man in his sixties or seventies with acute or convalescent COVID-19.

The CDR3 coding sequence is TGTGCCGCCCGGGACAGGCATAATTCACCCCTCCACTTT. Its protein is CAARDRHNSPLHF. V gene TRBV10-3 combines with J gene TRBJ1-6; 8 bases match TRBD1. The CDR3 extends over 13 amino acids. V shed 11 bases and J 5 bases; nucleotides not matched to a gene: 5. CDR1 and CDR2 (germline): ENHRY, SYGVKD.

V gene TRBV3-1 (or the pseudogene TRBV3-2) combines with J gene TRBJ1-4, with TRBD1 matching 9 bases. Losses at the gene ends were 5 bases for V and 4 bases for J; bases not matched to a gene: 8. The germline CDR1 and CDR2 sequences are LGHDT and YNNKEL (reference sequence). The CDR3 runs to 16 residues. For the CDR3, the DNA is TGTGCCAGCAGCTCCTCCGGACAGGGGAGTAATGAAAAACTGTTTTTT. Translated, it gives CASSSSGQGSNEKLFF.

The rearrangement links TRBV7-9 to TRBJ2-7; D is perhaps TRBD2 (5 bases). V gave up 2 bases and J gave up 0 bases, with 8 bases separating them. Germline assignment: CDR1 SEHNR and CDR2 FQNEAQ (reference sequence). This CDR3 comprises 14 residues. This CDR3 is CASSLFEGSYEQYF. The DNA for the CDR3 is TGTGCCAGCAGCTTATTTGAGGGCTCCTACGAGCAGTACTTC.

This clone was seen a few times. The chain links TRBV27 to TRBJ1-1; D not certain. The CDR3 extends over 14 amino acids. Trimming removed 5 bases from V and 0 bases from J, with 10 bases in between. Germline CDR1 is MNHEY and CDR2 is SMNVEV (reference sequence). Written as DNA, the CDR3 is TGTGCCAGCAGTGCCATGAACTTGAACACTGAAGCTTTCTTT. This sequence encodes CASSAMNLNTEAFF.

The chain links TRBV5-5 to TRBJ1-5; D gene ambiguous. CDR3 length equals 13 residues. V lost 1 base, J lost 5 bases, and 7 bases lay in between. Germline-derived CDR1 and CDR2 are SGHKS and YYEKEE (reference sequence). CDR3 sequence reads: CASSLQDYQPQHF. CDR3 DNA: TGTGCCAGCAGCTTGCAGGATTATCAGCCCCAGCATTTT.

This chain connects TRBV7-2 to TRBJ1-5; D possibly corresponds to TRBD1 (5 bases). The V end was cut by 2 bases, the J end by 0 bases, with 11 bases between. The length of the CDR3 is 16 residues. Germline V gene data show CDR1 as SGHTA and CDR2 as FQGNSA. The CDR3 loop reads CASSLQGPLSNQPQHF. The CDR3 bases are TGTGCCAGCAGCTTACAGGGCCCCCTTAGCAATCAGCCCCAGCATTTT. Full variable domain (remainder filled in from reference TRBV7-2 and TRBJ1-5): GAGVSQSPSNKVTEKGKDVELRCDPISGHTALYWYRQSLGQGLEFLIYFQGNSAPDKSGLPSDRFSAERTGGSVSTLTIQRTQQEDSAVYLCASSLQGPLSNQPQHFGDGTRLSIL.

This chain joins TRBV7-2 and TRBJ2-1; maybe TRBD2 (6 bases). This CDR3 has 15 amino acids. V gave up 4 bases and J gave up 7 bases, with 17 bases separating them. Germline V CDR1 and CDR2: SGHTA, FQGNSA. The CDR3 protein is CASSWRGTLGNEQFF. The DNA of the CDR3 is TGTGCCAGCAGCTGGCGCGGGACCCTGGGAAATGAGCAGTTCTTC.

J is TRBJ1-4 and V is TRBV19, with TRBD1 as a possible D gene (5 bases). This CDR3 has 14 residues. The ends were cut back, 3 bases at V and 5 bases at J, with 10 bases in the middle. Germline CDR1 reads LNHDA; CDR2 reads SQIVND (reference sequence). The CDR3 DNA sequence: TGTGCCAGTAGTATTATGACAGCAAATGAAAAACTGTTTTTT. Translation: CASSIMTANEKLFF.

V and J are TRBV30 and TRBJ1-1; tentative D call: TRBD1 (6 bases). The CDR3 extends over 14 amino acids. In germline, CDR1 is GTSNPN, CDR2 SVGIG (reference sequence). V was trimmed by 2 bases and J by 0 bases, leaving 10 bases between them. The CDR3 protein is CAWSLSGVNTEAFF. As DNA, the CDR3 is TGTGCCTGGAGTCTGTCAGGGGTGAACACTGAAGCTTTCTTT.

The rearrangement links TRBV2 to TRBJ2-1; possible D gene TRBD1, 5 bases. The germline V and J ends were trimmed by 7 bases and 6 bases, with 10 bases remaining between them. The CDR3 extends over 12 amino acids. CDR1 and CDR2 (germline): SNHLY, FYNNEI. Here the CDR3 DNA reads TGTGCCAGCAAGGACAAATTCAATGAGCAGTTCTTC. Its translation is CASKDKFNEQFF.

In DNA, the CDR3 is TGTGCCAGCAGCTTAAGGGACAGGGAAGGGAGTGGCTACACCTTC. This translates into CASSLRDREGSGYTF. This rearrangement joins TRBV7-9 to TRBJ1-2; 9 positions match TRBD1. The germline gives CDR1 SEHNR, CDR2 FQNEAQ (reference sequence). The V segment lost 2 bases and the J segment 7 bases; nucleotides outside the gene matches: 8. This CDR3 has 15 residues.

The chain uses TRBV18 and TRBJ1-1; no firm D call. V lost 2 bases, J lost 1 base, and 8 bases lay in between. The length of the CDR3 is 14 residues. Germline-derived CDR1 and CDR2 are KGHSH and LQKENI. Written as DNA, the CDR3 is TGTGCCAGCTCACCAGGCGGGCAGAACACTGAAGCTTTCTTT. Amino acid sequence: CASSPGGQNTEAFF.

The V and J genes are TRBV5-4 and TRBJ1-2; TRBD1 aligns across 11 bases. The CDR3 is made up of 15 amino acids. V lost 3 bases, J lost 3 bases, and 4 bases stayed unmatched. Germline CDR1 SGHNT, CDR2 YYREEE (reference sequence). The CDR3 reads CASSSRTGGHYGYTF. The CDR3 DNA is TGTGCCAGCAGCTCTAGGACAGGGGGCCACTATGGCTACACCTTC.

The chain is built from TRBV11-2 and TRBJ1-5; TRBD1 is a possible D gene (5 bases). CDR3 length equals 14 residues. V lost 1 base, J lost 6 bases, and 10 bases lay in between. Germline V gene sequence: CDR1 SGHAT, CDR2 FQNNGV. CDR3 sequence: CASSLGVGVQPQHF. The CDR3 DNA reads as TGTGCCAGCAGCTTAGGGGTAGGGGTTCAGCCCCAGCATTTT.

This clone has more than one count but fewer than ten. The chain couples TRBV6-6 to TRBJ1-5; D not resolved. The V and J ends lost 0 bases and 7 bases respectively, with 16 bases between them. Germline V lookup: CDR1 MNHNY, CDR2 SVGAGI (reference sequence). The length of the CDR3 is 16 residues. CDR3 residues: CASSYSRAGRIQPQHF. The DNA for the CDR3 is TGTGCCAGCAGTTACTCGAGGGCAGGCCGCATCCAGCCCCAGCATTTT.

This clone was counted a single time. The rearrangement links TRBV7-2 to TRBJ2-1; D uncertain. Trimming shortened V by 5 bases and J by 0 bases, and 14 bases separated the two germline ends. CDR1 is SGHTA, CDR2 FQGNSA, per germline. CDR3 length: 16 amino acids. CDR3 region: CASSPSWASSYNEQFF. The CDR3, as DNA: TGTGCCAGCAGCCCAAGTTGGGCGTCCTCCTACAATGAGCAGTTCTTC.

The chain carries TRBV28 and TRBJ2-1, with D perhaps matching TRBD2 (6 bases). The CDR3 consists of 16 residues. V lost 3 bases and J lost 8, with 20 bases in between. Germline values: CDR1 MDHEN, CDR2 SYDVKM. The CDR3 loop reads CASSFRRGRGRHEQFF. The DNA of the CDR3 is TGTGCCAGCAGTTTCAGGCGGGGACGGGGGAGGCATGAGCAGTTCTTC.

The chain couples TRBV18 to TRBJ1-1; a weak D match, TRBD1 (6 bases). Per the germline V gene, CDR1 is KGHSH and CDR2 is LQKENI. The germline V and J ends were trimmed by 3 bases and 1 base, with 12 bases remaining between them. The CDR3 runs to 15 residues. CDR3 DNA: TGTGCCAGCTCACCCCTCCGGGACACGAACACTGAAGCTTTCTTT. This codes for CASSPLRDTNTEAFF. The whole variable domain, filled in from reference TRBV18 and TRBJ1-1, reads NAGVMQNPRHLVRRRGQEARLRCSPMKGHSHVYWYRQLPEEGLKFMVYLQKENIIDESGMPKERFSAEFPKEGPSILRIQQVVRGDSAAYFCASSPLRDTNTEAFFGQGTRLTVV.

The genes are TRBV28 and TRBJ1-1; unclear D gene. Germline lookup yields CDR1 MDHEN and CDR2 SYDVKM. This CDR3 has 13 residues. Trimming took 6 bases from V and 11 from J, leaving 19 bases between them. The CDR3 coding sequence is TGTGCCAGCAGAGAGGCCCTAGAACCTGGGGCTTTCTTT. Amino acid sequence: CASREALEPGAFF.

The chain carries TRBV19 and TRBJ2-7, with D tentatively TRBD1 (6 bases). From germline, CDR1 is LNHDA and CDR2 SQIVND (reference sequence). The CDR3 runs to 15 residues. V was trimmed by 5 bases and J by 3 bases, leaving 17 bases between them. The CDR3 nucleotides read TGTGCCAGTAGTTCCGGGACAAAATTTCTCTACGAGCAGTACTTC. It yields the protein CASSSGTKFLYEQYF.